By sample fraction, the clone carrying this T cell receptor (delta chain) is medium-sized (0.01 to 0.1%). At the DNA level, this CDR3 is encoded by other sequences in the same sample as well. The entry originates in a study of gamma-delta chains in newborns, infants, children. Study in general: Microbial exposure reportedly drives polyclonal innate γδ T cell expansion after birth.

TCRdb redid clone calling on the reads using CATT. Of over 4,000 delta-chain clones detected, 6.2% appear once; the ten largest clones hold around 17%. From germline, CDR1 is GEAIGNYY and CDR2 EKD. The CDR3 covers 16 residues. The V and J ends lost 0 bases and 0 bases, in that order; junction bases with no gene match: 3. The sample consisted of blood. This chain uses TRDV2 with TRDJ2, with 7 nucleotides matching TRDD3. This TCR derives from a child who was a newborn, infant or young child, either healthy, febrile or measles-vaccinated (not recorded which). The CDR3 region has the DNA TGTGCCTGTGACACCGTTGGGGGAGCTTTGACAGCACAACTCTTCTTT. It encodes CACDTVGGALTAQLFF.